The T cell receptor (beta chain) under discussion was sequenced for a study of Graves' ophthalmopathy and Graves' hyperthyroidism. The CDR3 runs to 14 residues. V was trimmed by 4 bases and J by 4 bases, leaving 14 bases between them. The V gene's germline CDR1 is SGHRS and CDR2 YFSETQ. Amplification of the TCR beta CDR3 regions used RNA transcripts (as template). The workflow started with a first-round RT-PCR run with HTBI primers and then moved on to a second-round multiplex PCR. A single record per CDR3 protein comes from TCRdb applying MiXCR to the multiplex PCR reads. The table includes 350,000 to 450,000 distinct CDR3 sequences, roughly 18% detected once. This clonotype was seen repeatedly, ten times or more.

The sequenced material came from peripheral blood. This sequence was found in a woman aged 18-29 years with Graves' ophthalmopathy. The chain is built from TRBV5-1 and TRBJ1-2, with TRBD1 as a possible D gene (5 bases). In nucleotides, the CDR3 is TGCGCCAGCAGCCAGGTGGGGGGAGTCTATGGCTACACCTTC. This encodes CASSQVGGVYGYTF.